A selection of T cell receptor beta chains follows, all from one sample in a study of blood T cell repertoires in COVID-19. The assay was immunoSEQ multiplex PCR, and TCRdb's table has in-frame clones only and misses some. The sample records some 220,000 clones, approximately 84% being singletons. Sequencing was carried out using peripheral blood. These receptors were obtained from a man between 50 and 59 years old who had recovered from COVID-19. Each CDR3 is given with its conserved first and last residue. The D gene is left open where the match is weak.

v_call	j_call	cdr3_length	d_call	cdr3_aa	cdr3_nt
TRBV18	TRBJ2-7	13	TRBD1	CASSPPGQEWQYF	TGTGCCAGCTCACCCCCTGGACAGGAATGGCAGTACTTC
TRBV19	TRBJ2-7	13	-	CASSLTGTYEQYF	TGTGCCAGTAGCCTTACAGGGACCTACGAGCAGTACTTC
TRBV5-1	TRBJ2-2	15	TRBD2	CASGGTSSGTGELFF	TGCGCCAGCGGGGGGACTAGCTCTGGCACCGGGGAGCTGTTTTTT
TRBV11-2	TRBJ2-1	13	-	CASSLSYYNEQFF	TGTGCCAGCAGCTTAAGCTACTACAATGAGCAGTTCTTC
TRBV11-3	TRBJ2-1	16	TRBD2	CASSWGGTSGSNEQFF	TGTGCCAGCAGCTGGGGGGGGACTAGCGGGAGCAATGAGCAGTTCTTC
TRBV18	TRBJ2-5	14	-	CASSLQGIRETQYF	TGTGCCAGCTCACTTCAGGGGATCCGGGAGACCCAGTACTTC
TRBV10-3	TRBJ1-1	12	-	CAISGQDTEAFF	TGTGCCATCAGTGGGCAGGACACTGAAGCTTTCTTT
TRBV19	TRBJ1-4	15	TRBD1	CASSGTAATNEKLFF	TGTGCCAGTAGTGGGACAGCCGCAACTAATGAAAAACTGTTTTTT
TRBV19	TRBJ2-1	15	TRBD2	CASSIGAGVYNEQFF	TGTGCCAGTAGTATAGGAGCGGGAGTTTACAATGAGCAGTTCTTC
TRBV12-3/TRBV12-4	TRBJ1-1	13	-	CASSLGGAREAFF	TGTGCCAGCAGTTTGGGAGGGGCGCGCGAAGCTTTCTTT
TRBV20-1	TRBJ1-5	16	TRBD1	CSASWTGKIRNQPQHF	TGCAGTGCTAGTTGGACAGGGAAGATACGCAATCAGCCCCAGCATTTT